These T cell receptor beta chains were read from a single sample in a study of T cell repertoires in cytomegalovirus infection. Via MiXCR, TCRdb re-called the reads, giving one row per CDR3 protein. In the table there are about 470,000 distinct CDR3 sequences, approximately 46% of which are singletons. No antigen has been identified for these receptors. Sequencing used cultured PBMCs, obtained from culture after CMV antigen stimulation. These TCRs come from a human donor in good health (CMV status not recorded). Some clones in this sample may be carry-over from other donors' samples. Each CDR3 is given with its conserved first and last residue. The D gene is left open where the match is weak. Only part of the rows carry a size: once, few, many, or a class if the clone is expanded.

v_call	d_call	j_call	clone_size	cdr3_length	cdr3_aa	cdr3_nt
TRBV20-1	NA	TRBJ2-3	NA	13	CSALTGGSDTQYF	TGCAGTGCCCTCACGGGGGGCTCGGATACGCAGTATTTT
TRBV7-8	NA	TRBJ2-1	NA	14	CASSLAWLNNEQFF	TGTGCCAGCAGCTTAGCGTGGCTAAACAATGAGCAGTTCTTC
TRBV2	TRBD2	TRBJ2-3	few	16	CASRYGTSGGVNTQYF	TGTGCCAGCAGATACGGGACTAGCGGGGGGGTAAATACGCAGTATTTT
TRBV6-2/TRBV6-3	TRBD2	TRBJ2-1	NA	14	CAARGGGTYNEQFF	TGTGCCGCCCGGGGGGGCGGGACGTACAATGAGCAGTTCTTC
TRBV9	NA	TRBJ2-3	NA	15	CASKRQEGSQDTQYF	TGTGCCAGCAAACGGCAGGAAGGATCCCAGGATACGCAGTATTTT
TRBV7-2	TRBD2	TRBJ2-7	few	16	CASSPSGGGMRYEQYF	TGTGCCAGCAGCCCCTCCGGGGGGGGGATGAGGTACGAGCAGTACTTC
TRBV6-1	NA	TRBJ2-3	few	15	CASSYQQGSVYTQYF	TGTGCCAGCAGTTACCAGCAGGGTAGTGTTTATACGCAGTATTTT
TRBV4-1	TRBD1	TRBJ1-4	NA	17	CASSQDISTGGLEKLFF	TGCGCCAGCAGCCAAGATATATCGACAGGGGGCCTAGAAAAACTGTTTTTT
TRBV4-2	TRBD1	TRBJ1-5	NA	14	CASSQGTGLQPQHF	TGTGCCAGCAGCCAAGGGACAGGGCTTCAGCCCCAGCATTTT
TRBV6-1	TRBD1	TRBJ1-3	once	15	CASSEARGPGNTIYF	TGTGCCAGCAGTGAAGCCAGGGGGCCTGGAAACACCATATATTTT
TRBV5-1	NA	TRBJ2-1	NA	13	CASSLAGNNEQFF	TGTGCCAGCAGCTTAGCTGGGAACAATGAGCAGTTCTTC
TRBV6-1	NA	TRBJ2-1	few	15	CASSGDYQWYNEQFF	TGTGCCAGCAGTGGCGATTATCAATGGTACAATGAGCAGTTCTTC
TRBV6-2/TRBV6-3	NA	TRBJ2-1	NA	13	CASTRGPNNEQFF	TGTGCCAGCACCCGAGGACCCAACAATGAGCAGTTCTTC
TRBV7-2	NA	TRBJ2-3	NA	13	CASSFDEGGRRGF	TGTGCCAGCAGCTTTGATGAAGGCGGGCGTCGAGGTTTT
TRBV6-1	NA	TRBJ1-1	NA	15	CASSDMVGVVAEAFF	TGTGCCAGCAGTGATATGGTAGGGGTAGTAGCTGAAGCTTTCTTT
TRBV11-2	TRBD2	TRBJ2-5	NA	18	CASRPRAGASGLWETQYF	TGTGCCAGCAGACCGAGGGCCGGGGCTAGCGGGCTTTGGGAGACCCAGTACTTC
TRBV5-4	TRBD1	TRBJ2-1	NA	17	CASSPGQGASYYNEQFF	TGTGCCAGCAGTCCTGGACAGGGAGCCTCATACTACAATGAGCAGTTCTTC
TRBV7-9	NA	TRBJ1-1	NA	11	CASSSLGVAFF	TGTGCCAGCAGCTCCCTCGGAGTGGCTTTCTTT
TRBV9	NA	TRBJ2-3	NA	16	CASSVAWLPATDTQYF	TGTGCCAGCAGCGTAGCTTGGTTACCCGCCACAGATACGCAGTATTTT
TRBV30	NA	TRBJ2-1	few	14	CAWSVLSFGNEQFF	TGTGCCTGGAGTGTACTCTCCTTTGGAAATGAGCAGTTCTTC
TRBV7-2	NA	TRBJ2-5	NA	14	CASSWYRVVETQYF	TGTGCCAGCAGCTGGTACAGGGTGGTTGAGACCCAGTACTTC
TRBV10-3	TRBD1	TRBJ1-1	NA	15	CAISEPGQGRTEAFF	TGTGCCATCAGTGAGCCGGGACAGGGGCGCACTGAAGCTTTCTTT